This T cell receptor (beta chain) was obtained from a study of T cell repertoires in cytomegalovirus infection. Study information: Indications came from public TCR beta signatures; they pointed to CMV infection and to a matching HLA type.

TCRdb passed the reads through MiXCR, listing each CDR3 protein once. This sample has around 490,000 distinct CDR3 sequences; about 30% occur once, and the top ten carry 13%. Trimming took off 4 bases at V and 0 bases at J, with 7 bases between the two ends. The CDR3 is made up of 14 amino acids. Germline V gene data show CDR1 as SQVTM and CDR2 as ANQGSEA. A remark on this clonotype: The antigen is not known.

Study results and limitations: In two of eight donors, the top clonotype was HLA-C-restricted CMV-specific. People with CMV and the relevant HLA were identified by cumulative public TCR beta family frequency.

This chain connects TRBV29-1 to TRBJ2-6; D uncertain. Input material: PBMCs. This receptor was identified in a human donor in good health (CMV status not recorded). Some clones in this sample may be carry-over from other donors' samples. DNA of the CDR3: TGCAGCGTTGGACACAGCTCTGGGGCCAACGTCCTGACTTTC. Encoded protein: CSVGHSSGANVLTF.